This T cell receptor (beta chain) was sequenced during a study of beta chain features in type 1 diabetes. This clone occurred a few times. The target antigen is unknown. The sample carries other DNA sequences with the same CDR3. Germline loops: CDR1 SEHNR, CDR2 FQNEAQ (reference sequence). This CDR3 spans 14 amino acids. The V segment lost 3 bases and the J segment 7 bases; nucleotides outside the gene matches: 1. The single heparinised draw taken from each donor contained roughly 110 mL of blood on average. The entirety of the isolated RNA underwent reverse transcription, so expressed TCRB transcripts were sequenced. Produced via immunoSEQ multiplex PCR; TCRdb's table is partial and in-frame only. This sample has roughly 160,000 clones, with around 8.3% found just once. General study results and limits: Significant though moderate, a shortening of TCRB CDR3s appeared in all four CD4+ subsets of Type 1 diabetes patients. Patients with type 1 diabetes carried fewer insertions and had more deletions at their VDJ junctions. cDNA sequencing could over-represent cells with high TCR expression.

This TCR derives from a woman aged 18-30 years with type 1 diabetes. This rearrangement joins TRBV7-9 to TRBJ1-4; 11 bases map to TRBD1. Sequenced material: central memory CD4+ T cells from blood. CDR3 residues: CASSLDRGREKLFF. The CDR3 nucleotides read TGTGCCAGCAGCTTGGACAGGGGGCGTGAAAAACTGTTTTTT. Full variable domain (missing parts from reference TRBV7-9 and TRBJ1-4): DTGVSQNPRHKITKRGQNVTFRCDPISEHNRLYWYRQTLGQGPEFLTYFQNEAQLEKSRLLSDRFSAERPKGSFSTLEIQRTEQGDSAMYLCASSLDRGREKLFFGSGTQLSVL.